These 21 T cell receptor beta chains were all obtained from the same sample, sequenced in a study of Graves' ophthalmopathy and Graves' hyperthyroidism. The sequenced template was RNA, covering the TCR beta CDR3 region. The workflow started with a first-round RT-PCR run with HTBI primers and then moved on to a second-round multiplex PCR. TCRdb processed the multiplex PCR reads anew with MiXCR; each CDR3 protein has one entry. Of 450,000 or so distinct CDR3 sequences listed, around 15% are singletons. The specimen was blood. Source of these receptors: a woman in her thirties with Graves' ophthalmopathy.

This clonotype was detected many times. V gene TRBV6-5 combines with J gene TRBJ2-7, with a possible D match to TRBD2 (6 bases). The V end was cut by 6 bases, the J end by 3 bases, with 18 bases between. Germline V gene lookup returns CDR1 MNHEY and CDR2 SVGAGI. This CDR3 spans 15 amino acids. CDR3 sequence: CASSLGGADFYEQYF. The CDR3 nucleotides read TGTGCCAGCAGCCTCGGAGGGGCTGATTTCTACGAGCAGTACTTC.

This clonotype was detected ten times or more. An end of the junction differs from the germline gene, which may be a read error. The DNA for the CDR3 is TGTGCCAGCAGCTCCTCGAGGGGGCAGCTGGTAGGGGACTTC. This codes for CASSSSRGQLVGDF. The rearrangement uses TRBV7-9 and TRBJ2-7; 7 bases are shared with TRBD1. Germline CDR1 SEHNR, CDR2 FQNEAQ (reference sequence). The CDR3 is 14 amino acids.

This clonotype was found many times. The chain has TRBV7-3 and TRBJ1-2, with D possibly matching TRBD1 (6 bases). Deletions cut 2 bases from V and 0 bases from J, with 10 bases between. CDR1 and CDR2 (germline): SGHTA, FQGTGA. CDR3 length: 15 amino acids. The CDR3 DNA sequence: TGTGCCAGCAGCTTACACAGGACAGCTAACTATGGCTACACCTTC. This codes for CASSLHRTANYGYTF.

This clonotype was recorded at least ten times. The chain couples TRBV28 to TRBJ1-2, with D tentatively TRBD1 (5 bases). The V end lost 3 bases, the J end lost 8 bases, and 13 bases lay between the germline ends. The CDR3 runs to 13 residues. Looked up from germline, CDR1 is MDHEN and CDR2 is SYDVKM. The CDR3 DNA reads as TGTGCCAGCAGTTTGGGGCAGGGAAGAGGCTACACCTTC. This sequence encodes CASSLGQGRGYTF.

This clonotype was detected ten times or more. The chain has TRBV6-5 and TRBJ1-6; D unresolved. V lost 6 bases and J lost 4, with 16 bases in between. The CDR3 runs 16 residues. The germline V gene encodes CDR1 MNHEY and CDR2 SVGAGI. The CDR3 sequence: CASRTDGRRYNSPLHF. The CDR3 DNA follows: TGTGCCAGCAGAACGGACGGGAGAAGATATAATTCACCCCTCCACTTT.

This clonotype has at least ten counts. This chain links TRBV12-3 or TRBV12-4 with TRBJ1-1; D remains ambiguous. The CDR3 is 13 residues long. V was pared by 0 bases and J by 5 bases, with 7 bases between. The CDR3 reads CASSLAGLTEAFF. The CDR3 DNA sequence: TGTGCCAGCAGTTTAGCCGGGCTTACTGAAGCTTTCTTT.

For this clonotype: At one boundary the junction diverges from the germline segment, which might be a read error. The chain has TRBV11-1 and TRBJ2-7; D is possibly TRBD2 (5 bases). Germline CDR1 and CDR2: SGHAT and FQDESV (reference sequence). The CDR3 is 14 amino acids. This CDR3 is CSSSFGGSGYEQYF. CDR3 nucleotides: TGTTCCAGCAGCTTCGGTGGGAGTGGCTACGAGCAGTACTTC.

This clonotype appeared many times. The rearrangement joins TRBV7-3 to TRBJ2-7; D is unclear. With 5 bases removed from V and 1 base from J, the gap between germline ends came to 12 bases. This CDR3 spans 14 amino acids. The V gene's germline CDR1 is SGHTA and CDR2 FQGTGA. CDR3 loop: CASSPTSISYEQYF. The CDR3 nucleotides are TGTGCCAGCAGCCCAACTTCGATATCCTACGAGCAGTACTTC.

The V and J genes are TRBV29-1 and TRBJ1-1, with TRBD1 identical over 7 bases. V shed 7 bases, J shed 4 bases, and the junction held 6 bases outside the gene matches. Germline CDR1 is SQVTM and CDR2 is ANQGSEA. The CDR3 loop spans 12 amino acids. This CDR3 is CSADRVGTEAFF. The DNA for the CDR3 is TGCAGCGCTGACAGGGTGGGCACTGAAGCTTTCTTT.

This clonotype was observed many times. The V call is TRBV10-3, the J call TRBJ1-6; 7 bases agree with TRBD1. The V gene end was trimmed by 7 bases and the J gene end by 6 bases; junction bases not matched to a gene: 6. The CDR3 extends over 14 amino acids. CDR1 ENHRY and CDR2 SYGVKD come from the germline V gene. This chain's CDR3 is CAITRGGSNSPLHF. As DNA, the CDR3 is TGTGCCATCACCCGAGGGGGCTCTAATTCACCCCTCCACTTT.

The rearrangement uses TRBV5-1 and TRBJ2-7; 11 bases fit TRBD2. The CDR3 is made up of 15 amino acids. V trimming: 5 bases; J trimming: 1 base; junction bases outside the gene matches: 5. CDR1 and CDR2 (germline): SGHRS, YFSETQ. The CDR3 DNA reads as TGCGCCAGCAGATGGACTAGCGGGTATTCCTACGAGCAGTACTTC. This sequence encodes CASRWTSGYSYEQYF. The full variable domain, in which reference TRBV5-1 and TRBJ2-7 provide the parts outside the CDR3, is KAGVTQTPRYLIKTRGQQVTLSCSPISGHRSVSWYQQTPGQGLQFLFEYFSETQRNKGNFPGRFSGRQFSNSRSEMNVSTLELGDSALYLCASRWTSGYSYEQYFGPGTRLTVT.

This rearrangement joins TRBV6-1 to TRBJ1-1; D is unresolved. The CDR3 has 14 residues. Trimming stripped 2 bases from V and 7 bases from J, with 14 bases between. The V gene's germline CDR1 is MNHNS and CDR2 SASEGT. The CDR3 DNA is TGTGCCAGCAGTGAACCCGGAAAGGATAATGAAGCTTTCTTT. The encoded protein is CASSEPGKDNEAFF.

This clonotype appeared many times. The genes are TRBV15 and TRBJ2-7; no clear D. Trimming pared 0 bases from V and 3 bases from J, leaving 6 bases between. The CDR3 is 13 residues long. Germline-derived CDR1 and CDR2 are LNHNV and YYDKDF (reference sequence). CDR3 loop: CATSRDIGYEQYF. DNA of the CDR3: TGTGCCACCAGCAGAGATATCGGCTACGAGCAGTACTTC.

This clonotype has a count of ten or more. This chain uses TRBV29-1 with TRBJ1-1; D perhaps matches TRBD1 (5 bases). Per the germline V gene, CDR1 is SQVTM and CDR2 is ANQGSEA. Trimming took off 7 bases at V and 1 base at J, with 13 bases between the two ends. The CDR3 contains 13 residues. The chain's CDR3 is CSAAWQGNTEAFF. CDR3 DNA sequence: TGCAGCGCTGCGTGGCAGGGGAACACTGAAGCTTTCTTT. Looking up the rest from reference TRBV29-1 and TRBJ1-1 gives the full variable domain: SAVISQKPSRDICQRGTSLTIQCQVDSQVTMMFWYRQQPGQSLTLIATANQGSEATYESGFVIDKFPISRPNLTFSTLTVSNMSPEDSSIYLCSAAWQGNTEAFFGQGTRLTVV.

This clonotype was recorded many times. The rearrangement links TRBV28 to TRBJ1-2; TRBD1 matches at 8 bases. V lost 4 bases, J lost 6 bases, and 13 bases stayed unmatched. The CDR3 totals 16 residues. Germline V CDR1 and CDR2: MDHEN, SYDVKM. This CDR3 is CASSSPGQARSDGYTF. The CDR3 coding sequence is TGTGCCAGCAGTTCCCCGGGACAGGCAAGGAGCGATGGCTACACCTTC.

This clonotype came up many times. The chain employs TRBV12-3 or TRBV12-4 and TRBJ2-4; D remains ambiguous. The CDR3 sequence is 12 residues long. V lost 5 bases and J 9 bases, leaving 11 bases between the germline ends. CDR3 in amino acids: CASSEAKGIQYF. CDR3 DNA sequence: TGTGCCAGCAGTGAGGCTAAGGGCATTCAGTACTTC.

This sequence joins TRBV19 and TRBJ2-7; D is uncertain. Germline V gene lookup returns CDR1 LNHDA and CDR2 SQIVND (reference sequence). Trimming shortened V by 5 bases and J by 3 bases, and 11 bases separated the two germline ends. The CDR3 totals 13 residues. CDR3 loop: CASSFAGYYEQYF. In DNA, the CDR3 is TGTGCCAGTAGTTTCGCCGGTTACTACGAGCAGTACTTC.

This clonotype was observed many times. The chain joins TRBV10-3 to TRBJ2-7, with TRBD2 matching 13 bases. Trimming at V came to 3 bases and at J to 0 bases, leaving 8 bases not matched to a gene. Germline V gene sequence: CDR1 ENHRY, CDR2 SYGVKD. The CDR3 is made up of 18 amino acids. The CDR3 DNA follows: TGTGCCATCAGTGACCCGGGACTAGCGGGGCACAGCTCCTACGAGCAGTACTTC. It encodes CAISDPGLAGHSSYEQYF.

This clonotype was found a few times. V and J are TRBV4-1 and TRBJ1-5, with D tentatively TRBD1 (6 bases). Germline values: CDR1 MGHRA, CDR2 YSYEKL. The CDR3 loop spans 20 amino acids. V lost 4 bases and J lost 0, with 25 bases in between. The CDR3 DNA reads as TGCGCCAGCAGCCCCAAGAGTCGTAGGACAGTTAGGGCTAGCAATCAGCCCCAGCATTTT. It encodes CASSPKSRRTVRASNQPQHF.

This clonotype was recorded at least ten times. This chain connects TRBV11-2 to TRBJ2-7, with 8 bases aligning to TRBD1. The CDR3 is made up of 14 amino acids. Per the germline V gene, CDR1 is SGHAT and CDR2 is FQNNGV. The V and J ends lost 5 bases and 4 bases, in that order; junction bases with no gene match: 7. The CDR3 DNA is TGTGCCAGCAGCGAGTGGACAGGGCCATACGAGCAGTACTTC. It yields the protein CASSEWTGPYEQYF.

There are many counts of this clonotype. This rearrangement joins TRBV11-2 to TRBJ2-7; tentative D call: TRBD1 (6 bases). From germline, CDR1 is SGHAT and CDR2 FQNNGV. V was cut by 4 bases and J by 2 bases, with 18 bases left in between. The CDR3 has 16 residues. CDR3 amino acids: CASSSRWDTATYEQYF. The CDR3, as DNA: TGTGCCAGCAGCTCCCGGTGGGACACGGCGACCTACGAGCAGTACTTC. Based on the CDR3 plus reference TRBV11-2 and TRBJ2-7, the full variable domain is EAGVAQSPRYKIIEKRQSVAFWCNPISGHATLYWYQQILGQGPKLLIQFQNNGVVDDSQLPKDRFSAERLKGVDSTLKIQPAKLEDSAVYLCASSSRWDTATYEQYFGPGTRLTVT.